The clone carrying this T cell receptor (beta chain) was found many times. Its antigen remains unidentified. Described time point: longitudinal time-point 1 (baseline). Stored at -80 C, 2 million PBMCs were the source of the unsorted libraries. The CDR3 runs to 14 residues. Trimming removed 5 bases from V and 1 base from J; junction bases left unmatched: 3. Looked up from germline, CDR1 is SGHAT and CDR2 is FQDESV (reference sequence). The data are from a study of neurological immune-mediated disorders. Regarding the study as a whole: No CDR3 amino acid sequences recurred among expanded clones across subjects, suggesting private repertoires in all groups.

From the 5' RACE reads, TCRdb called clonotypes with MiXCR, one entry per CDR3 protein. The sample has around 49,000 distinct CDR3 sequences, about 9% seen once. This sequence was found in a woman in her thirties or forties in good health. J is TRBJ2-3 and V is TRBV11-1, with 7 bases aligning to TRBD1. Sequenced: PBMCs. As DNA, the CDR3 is TGTGCCAGCAGCAAAGGACAGGGCACAGATACGCAGTATTTT. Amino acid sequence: CASSKGQGTDTQYF.